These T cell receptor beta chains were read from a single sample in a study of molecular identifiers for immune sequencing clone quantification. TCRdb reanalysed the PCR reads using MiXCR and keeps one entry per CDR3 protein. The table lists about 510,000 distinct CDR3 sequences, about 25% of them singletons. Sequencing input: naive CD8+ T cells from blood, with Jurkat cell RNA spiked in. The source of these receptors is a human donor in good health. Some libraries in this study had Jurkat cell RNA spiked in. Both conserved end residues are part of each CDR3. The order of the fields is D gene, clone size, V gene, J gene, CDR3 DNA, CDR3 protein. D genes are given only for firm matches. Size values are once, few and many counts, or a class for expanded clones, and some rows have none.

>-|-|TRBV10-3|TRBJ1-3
TGTGCCATCAGAGTACAGGGTGGGGACTCCTCTGGAAACACCATATATTTT
CAIRVQGGDSSGNTIYF
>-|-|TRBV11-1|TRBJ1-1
TGTGCCAGCAGCTTAGTCGTGGGTGTTGAAGCTTTCTTT
CASSLVVGVEAFF
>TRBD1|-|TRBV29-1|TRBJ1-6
TGCAGCGTTGTTCCAGGGGGAAACTCACCCCTCCACTTT
CSVVPGGNSPLHF
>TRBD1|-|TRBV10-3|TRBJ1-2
TGTGCCATCAGTGAGTTAGGGGGCGACTATGGCTACACCTTC
CAISELGGDYGYTF
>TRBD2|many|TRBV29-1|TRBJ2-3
TGCAGCGTTGAAGATTCCCTAGCGGGAGGGTTTAGCACAGATACGCAGTATTTT
CSVEDSLAGGFSTDTQYF
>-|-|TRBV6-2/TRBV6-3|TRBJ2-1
TGTGCCAGCAGGGAGACATTGAGCTCCTACAATGAGCAGTTCTTC
CASRETLSSYNEQFF
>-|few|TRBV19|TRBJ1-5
TGTGCCAGCCAATATATTGGGGGCAGTATGAATCAGCCCCAGCATTTT
CASQYIGGSMNQPQHF
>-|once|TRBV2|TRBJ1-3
TGTGCCAGCAAGGCGGGAGGAAACACCATATATTTT
CASKAGGNTIYF
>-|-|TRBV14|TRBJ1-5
TGTGCCAGCAGCCAAGTGGGAGGGCGCCCTCCGCCCCCGCATTTT
CASSQVGGRPPPPHF
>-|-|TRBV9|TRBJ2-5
TGTGCCAGCAGCCGCCTGGAGGGGAAAGAGACCCAGTACTTC
CASSRLEGKETQYF
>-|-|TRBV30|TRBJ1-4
TGTGCCTGGAGCCCGGACATAACTAATGAAAAACTGTTTTTT
CAWSPDITNEKLFF
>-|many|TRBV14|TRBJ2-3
TGTGCCAGCAGCCAAGTGAGCCGGAAGCGCACAGATACGCAGTATTTT
CASSQVSRKRTDTQYF
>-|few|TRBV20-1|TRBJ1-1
TGCAGTGCCAGACCAGGTAGGGGCACTGAAGCTTTCTTT
CSARPGRGTEAFF
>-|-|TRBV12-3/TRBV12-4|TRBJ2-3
TGTGCCAGCACCACCCGAGCGAGGATAGATACGCAGTATTTT
CASTTRARIDTQYF
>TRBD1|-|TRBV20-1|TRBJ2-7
TGCAGTGCTAGGGACCGGGACAGGGTTTCCTACGAGCAGTACTTC
CSARDRDRVSYEQYF
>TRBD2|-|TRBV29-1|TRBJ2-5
TGCAGCGGAAGGGGACTAGCGGGAGGGGGTGAGACCCAGTACTTC
CSGRGLAGGGETQYF
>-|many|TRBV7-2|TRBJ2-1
TGTGCCAGCAGCCTAACGAATGAGCAGTTCTTC
CASSLTNEQFF
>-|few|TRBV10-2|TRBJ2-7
TGCGCCAGCAGTGACCCAGGGGCCGGATACGAGCAGTACTTC
CASSDPGAGYEQYF
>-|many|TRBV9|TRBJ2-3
TGTGCCAGCAGCGTAGTTAGCGGAGATACGCAGTATTTT
CASSVVSGDTQYF